The 13 T cell receptor beta chains given below trace back to one sample, sequenced in a study of blood T cell repertoires in COVID-19. Clones were read by immunoSEQ multiplex PCR, and TCRdb kept only the in-frame ones, dropping some. Of about 140,000 clones listed, over 65% are singletons. The sequenced sample consisted of peripheral blood. Receptors were obtained from a human donor in a cohort sampled during active COVID-19.

The chain recombines TRBV7-2 with TRBJ1-2; no clear D gene. V lost 4 bases and J lost 0, with 12 bases in between. CDR3 size: 15 residues. Per the germline V gene, CDR1 is SGHTA and CDR2 is FQGNSA. In DNA form, the CDR3 reads TGTGCCAGCAGCTCGTCCATCGGAGCTAACTATGGCTACACCTTC. It translates to CASSSSIGANYGYTF.

The CDR3 reads CASSKYRGSGKGQETQYF. The CDR3 DNA is TGTGCCAGCAGCAAATACCGGGGGAGCGGGAAGGGCCAAGAGACCCAGTACTTC. This rearrangement joins TRBV21-1 to TRBJ2-5; TRBD2, the table's D call, was not compared with the DNA. TRBV21-1 is a recognized pseudogene. The CDR3 is made up of 18 amino acids.

V is TRBV4-2 and J is TRBJ1-1, with a weak D call TRBD1 (5 bases). This CDR3 has 17 amino acids. Germline lookup yields CDR1 LGHNA and CDR2 YNFKEQ. The V end was cut by 2 bases, the J end by 1 base, with 17 bases between. The CDR3 coding sequence is TGTGCCAGCAGCCAAAAACGCGGCGGGGCTCGGAACACTGAAGCTTTCTTT. Protein: CASSQKRGGARNTEAFF.

V usage is TRBV2 and J usage is TRBJ1-2, with TRBD1 identical over 7 bases. This CDR3 region has 13 residues. Germline CDR1 reads SNHLY; CDR2 reads FYNNEI. The V and J ends lost 4 bases and 11 bases, in that order; junction bases with no gene match: 10. CDR3 sequence: CASSGGTESRYTF. CDR3 sequence (DNA): TGTGCCAGCAGTGGAGGGACAGAATCACGGTACACCTTC.

V gene TRBV28 combines with J gene TRBJ1-5; possible D gene TRBD1, 5 bases. V was shortened by 6 bases and J by 4 bases, with 16 bases between the two germline ends. This CDR3 has 15 amino acids. The germline CDR1 and CDR2 sequences are MDHEN and SYDVKM. In DNA, the CDR3 is TGTGCCAGCAGCCCTACGGAGACAGCGAATCAGCCCCAGCATTTT. Protein: CASSPTETANQPQHF.

Points on this clone: This sample also contains other DNA sequences that code for the same CDR3. CDR3 sequence: CASSPTGNYGYTF. The CDR3, as DNA: TGTGCCAGCAGCCCCACAGGGAACTATGGCTACACCTTC. The V and J genes are TRBV6-5 and TRBJ1-2; TRBD1 might be the D (6 bases). The V gene's germline CDR1 is MNHEY and CDR2 SVGAGI. This CDR3 spans 13 amino acids. V lost 6 bases and J lost 2, with 10 bases in between.

Here the CDR3 reads CASSLRLANTGELFF. The CDR3 DNA is TGTGCCAGCAGCTTGAGACTGGCGAACACCGGGGAGCTGTTTTTT. The chain couples TRBV5-8 to TRBJ2-2, with unresolved D. The V gene's germline CDR1 is SGHTS and CDR2 YDEGEE. Between the trimmed V and J ends, which lost 1 base and 0 bases, there was a span of 7 bases. The CDR3 spans 15 residues.

The chain carries TRBV12-3 or TRBV12-4 and TRBJ2-5; D may be TRBD1 (5 bases). Between the trimmed V and J ends, which lost 3 bases and 9 bases, there was a span of 11 bases. This CDR3 has 12 residues. CDR3 residues: CASSFVQGPQYF. CDR3 nucleotide sequence: TGTGCCAGCAGTTTCGTTCAGGGCCCCCAGTACTTC.

The CDR3 DNA sequence: TGTGCCAGCAATCCCGGGACTAGCGGGAGTGGTGAGCAGTTCTTC. Amino acids: CASNPGTSGSGEQFF. The chain carries TRBV6-5 and TRBJ2-1; TRBD2 aligns across 14 bases. Germline values: CDR1 MNHEY, CDR2 SVGAGI. This CDR3 has 15 residues. V lost 7 bases and J lost 9; bases outside the gene matches: 8.

CDR3 nucleotide sequence: TGCGCCAGCAGCCGCCCCCCGGGACAGGGATCAGGTGAGCAGTACGTC. This encodes CASSRPPGQGSGEQYV. The rearrangement joins TRBV4-1 to TRBJ2-7; 9 bases are shared with TRBD1. Germline CDR1 MGHRA, CDR2 YSYEKL. Trimming took 4 bases from V and 7 from J; bases not matched to a gene: 14. The CDR3 is 16 amino acids.

The chain carries TRBV5-1 and TRBJ1-1; TRBD1 agrees at 11 bases. Trimming removed 8 bases from V and 5 bases from J; junction bases left unmatched: 14. From germline, CDR1 is SGHRS and CDR2 YFSETQ. The CDR3 extends over 16 amino acids. CDR3 in DNA: TGCGCCAGACCTCGGACAGGGGGCGCGGAAAGGACTGAAGCTTTCTTT. This translates into CARPRTGGAERTEAFF. The full variable domain, rest sourced from reference TRBV5-1 and TRBJ1-1, is KAGVTQTPRYLIKTRGQQVTLSCSPISGHRSVSWYQQTPGQGLQFLFEYFSETQRNKGNFPGRFSGRQFSNSRSEMNVSTLELGDSALYLCARPRTGGAERTEAFFGQGTRLTVV.

The CDR3 DNA reads TGTGCCAGCAGTCCTAACAGGGGGCAATTTGAAAAACTGTTTTTT. As protein: CASSPNRGQFEKLFF. This rearrangement joins TRBV2 to TRBJ1-4, with 9 bases identical to TRBD1. V was clipped by 5 bases and J by 7 bases; unmatched bases: 8. The length of the CDR3 is 15 residues. Germline loops: CDR1 SNHLY, CDR2 FYNNEI.

The chain uses TRBV23-1 and TRBJ2-3; 14 bases are shared with TRBD2. TRBV23-1 has ORF status, its function being uncertain. The length of the CDR3 is 21 residues. V lost 1 base to trimming and J lost 4 bases; unmatched junction nucleotides: 16. The CDR3 region has the DNA TGCGCCAGCAGTCAATTGGGGCAGAACAAGACTAGCGGGAGGGCCCCAGATACGCAGTATTTT. Its protein is CASSQLGQNKTSGRAPDTQYF.